Below, 24 T cell receptor beta chains from the same sample are listed, as sequenced in a study of OX40 agonist ivuxolimab in advanced cancers. TCRdb's copy holds only in-frame clones and misses some; the assay was immunoSEQ multiplex PCR. Among 60,000 to 100,000 clones listed, 92% were seen once. Sequencing was performed on CD4+ or CD8+ T cells sorted from blood, taken in a trial of the OX40 agonist ivuxolimab. The receptors here all came from an adult with an advanced solid tumor such as melanoma, head and neck, liver or kidney cancer.

The CDR3 nucleotides are TGTGCCAGCAGCTTGTGGCTAGCGGGAGACCATACGCAGTATTTT. It codes for CASSLWLAGDHTQYF. The rearrangement links TRBV5-6 to TRBJ2-3; 10 nucleotides line up with TRBD2. V gave up 1 base and J gave up 7 bases; unmatched junction bases: 6. Germline V gene lookup returns CDR1 SGHDT and CDR2 YYEEEE. CDR3 length equals 15 residues.

The chain is built from TRBV9 and TRBJ2-1; D is possibly TRBD1 (6 bases). Germline CDR1 is SGDLS and CDR2 is YYNGEE. This CDR3 region has 14 residues. The V and J ends lost 3 bases and 4 bases respectively, with 11 bases between them. The CDR3, as DNA: TGTGCCAGCAGCGCGCAGGGGACATACAATGAGCAGTTCTTC. This translates into CASSAQGTYNEQFF.

This clone showed up just a few times. V gene TRBV6-5 combines with J gene TRBJ2-5; D call uncertain. Germline CDR1 is MNHEY and CDR2 is SVGAGI. V lost 5 bases, J lost 3 bases, and 7 bases lay in between. CDR3 length: 12 residues. CDR3 amino acids: CASSRREETQYF. The CDR3 coding sequence is TGTGCCAGCAGTCGCAGAGAAGAGACCCAGTACTTC.

This clone was detected once. The chain carries TRBV6-5 and TRBJ2-1; weak D call: TRBD2 (6 bases). Germline-derived CDR1 and CDR2 are MNHEY and SVGAGI. Trimming removed 0 bases from V and 8 bases from J, with 14 bases in between. This CDR3 region has 15 residues. The DNA for the CDR3 is TGTGCCAGCAGTTACTCCGGATCGGGAGTCGATGAGCAGTTCTTC. Protein product: CASSYSGSGVDEQFF.

The chain is built from TRBV4-2 and TRBJ2-7; D not resolved. CDR3 size: 17 residues. Trimming shortened V by 0 bases and J by 1 base, and 16 bases separated the two germline ends. Germline CDR1 is LGHNA and CDR2 is YNFKEQ. Written as DNA, the CDR3 is TGTGCCAGCAGCCAAGATGTAGGTAGGGCCGGATCCTACGAGCAGTACTTC. The encoded protein is CASSQDVGRAGSYEQYF.

A single count supports this clone. The CDR3 DNA sequence: TGTGCCAGCAGCTTGGGACTAGCTACCACAGATACGCAGTATTTT. It yields the protein CASSLGLATTDTQYF. The rearrangement joins TRBV11-3 to TRBJ2-3; 9 bases are a match to TRBD2. The CDR3 is made up of 15 amino acids. Trimming cost V 3 bases and J 2 bases; bases outside gene matches: 3. Germline CDR1 SGHNT, CDR2 YENEEA.

The chain links TRBV5-1 to TRBJ2-7; 8 bases are a match to TRBD2. This CDR3 comprises 15 residues. Germline V gene data show CDR1 as SGHRS and CDR2 as YFSETQ. V dropped 4 bases and J dropped 0; count of bases not matched to a gene: 6. CDR3: CASSVVAGSSYEQYF. DNA of the CDR3: TGCGCCAGCAGCGTTGTAGCGGGGAGCTCCTACGAGCAGTACTTC. Complete variable domain (other parts from reference TRBV5-1 and TRBJ2-7): KAGVTQTPRYLIKTRGQQVTLSCSPISGHRSVSWYQQTPGQGLQFLFEYFSETQRNKGNFPGRFSGRQFSNSRSEMNVSTLELGDSALYLCASSVVAGSSYEQYFGPGTRLTVT.

The chain's CDR3 is CSVGTGANTGELFF. The CDR3 region has the DNA TGCAGCGTCGGGACAGGGGCTAACACCGGGGAGCTGTTTTTT. The chain employs TRBV29-1 and TRBJ2-2, with 10 bases that match TRBD1. V lost 6 bases, J lost 2 bases, and 3 bases stayed unmatched. CDR3 length equals 14 residues. The germline CDR1 and CDR2 sequences are SQVTM and ANQGSEA.

V usage is TRBV18 and J usage is TRBJ2-1; 10 nucleotides agree with TRBD2. J was trimmed by 4 bases and V by 2 bases; bases with no gene match: 11. This CDR3 comprises 18 residues. CDR1 and CDR2 (germline): KGHSH, LQKENI. CDR3 amino acids: CASSPVLAGARLYNEQFF. DNA of the CDR3: TGTGCCAGCTCACCAGTTCTAGCGGGAGCACGGTTATACAATGAGCAGTTCTTC. The whole variable domain, filled in from reference TRBV18 and TRBJ2-1, reads NAGVMQNPRHLVRRRGQEARLRCSPMKGHSHVYWYRQLPEEGLKFMVYLQKENIIDESGMPKERFSAEFPKEGPSILRIQQVVRGDSAAYFCASSPVLAGARLYNEQFFGPGTRLTVL.

This sequence joins TRBV5-1 and TRBJ2-6; D gene ambiguous. Trimming cost V 3 bases and J 0 bases, with 10 bases left between them. CDR3 length: 16 residues. CDR1 SGHRS and CDR2 YFSETQ come from the germline V gene. The CDR3 reads CASSSDRISGANVLTF. The CDR3 DNA reads as TGCGCCAGCAGCTCGGACCGAATCTCTGGGGCCAACGTCCTGACTTTC.

The chain carries TRBV7-9 and TRBJ2-7; 7 nucleotides align to TRBD1. The germline CDR1 and CDR2 sequences are SEHNR and FQNEAQ (reference sequence). The CDR3 contains 16 residues. V shed 5 bases and J 3 bases; nucleotides not matched to a gene: 13. The CDR3 DNA follows: TGTGCCAGCAGCACTCACAGGGGACGGGAAATCTACGAGCAGTACTTC. Its translation is CASSTHRGREIYEQYF.

The rearrangement joins TRBV12-2 to TRBJ2-1; TRBD2 reflects the table's D call only, with no check against the DNA. TRBV12-2 is noted as a pseudogene. CDR3 length equals 16 residues. The CDR3 loop reads CASRPHTGEEYNEQFF. CDR3 nucleotide sequence: TGTGCAAGTCGCCCTCATACGGGGGAGGAGTACAATGAGCAGTTCTTC.

The chain has TRBV2 and TRBJ1-1, with D unclear. Trimming removed 0 bases at V and 8 bases at J, with 19 bases between. This CDR3 has 16 residues. Germline assignment: CDR1 SNHLY and CDR2 FYNNEI. The CDR3 DNA reads TGTGCCAGCAGTGAAGCGCTTTCCGCCGGGTCCAAGGAAGCTTTCTTT. Amino acid sequence: CASSEALSAGSKEAFF.

This chain uses TRBV2 with TRBJ2-5; TRBD1 might be the D (7 bases). The CDR3 covers 15 residues. Germline values: CDR1 SNHLY, CDR2 FYNNEI. With 4 bases removed from V and 4 bases from J, the gap between germline ends came to 16 bases. The CDR3 region is CASSGPRGVGETQYF. CDR3 nucleotides: TGTGCCAGCAGTGGGCCCAGGGGGGTCGGAGAGACCCAGTACTTC.

This chain uses TRBV19 with TRBJ1-1, with a possible D match to TRBD1 (6 bases). CDR3 size: 14 residues. V lost 6 bases and J lost 5, with 16 bases in between. The germline V gene encodes CDR1 LNHDA and CDR2 SQIVND (reference sequence). The CDR3 region is CASRRLGARTEAFF. CDR3 nucleotides: TGTGCCAGTAGGCGTTTGGGGGCGAGGACTGAAGCTTTCTTT.

In this sample, this clone turned up a few times. This sequence joins TRBV19 and TRBJ2-5; the match to TRBD1 covers 8 bases. The CDR3 has 14 residues. Germline V lookup: CDR1 LNHDA, CDR2 SQIVND (reference sequence). With V trimmed by 7 bases and J by 7 bases, 11 bases remained unmatched. The DNA of the CDR3 is TGTGCCAGTACCCCCGGACAGGGCCTCCGGACCCAGTACTTC. Translating it yields CASTPGQGLRTQYF.

This chain uses TRBV7-2 with TRBJ1-2, with 7 bases aligning to TRBD1. This CDR3 comprises 15 residues. Germline V gives CDR1 SGHTA, CDR2 FQGNSA. V shed 4 bases, J shed 0 bases, and the junction held 5 bases outside the gene matches. CDR3: CASSSQGGANYGYTF. The CDR3 DNA is TGTGCCAGCAGCTCTCAGGGGGGCGCTAACTATGGCTACACCTTC.

The J gene is TRBJ1-2, the V gene TRBV27; TRBD1 matches at 9 bases. The V gene's germline CDR1 is MNHEY and CDR2 SMNVEV (reference sequence). With V trimmed by 0 bases and J by 5 bases, 4 bases remained unmatched. This CDR3 region has 15 residues. The CDR3: CASSLSRTGAYGYTF. The CDR3 DNA follows: TGTGCCAGCAGTTTATCAAGGACAGGGGCTTATGGCTACACCTTC.

The chain has TRBV4-2 and TRBJ2-7; tentatively, D is TRBD2 (6 bases). Germline CDR1 reads LGHNA; CDR2 reads YNFKEQ. The CDR3 has 14 residues. V lost 6 bases and J 4 bases, leaving 16 bases between the germline ends. The CDR3: CASRQAGGRYEQYF. The CDR3 coding sequence is TGTGCCAGCAGGCAGGCTGGAGGGAGGTACGAGCAGTACTTC.

This clone was recorded once. The CDR3 nucleotides are TGCGCCAGCAGCCCCAATCCGGGGGGCCAAGAGACCCAGTACTTC. Its translation is CASSPNPGGQETQYF. This chain uses TRBV5-1 with TRBJ2-5; 7 bases agree with TRBD2. Germline V CDR1 and CDR2: SGHRS, YFSETQ. The CDR3 covers 15 residues. The V segment lost 4 bases and the J segment 1 base; nucleotides outside the gene matches: 7.

CDR3 in amino acids: CASSLTGGFYEKLFF. CDR3 nucleotides: TGTGCCAGCAGCTTAACAGGGGGTTTCTATGAAAAACTGTTTTTT. J is TRBJ1-4 and V is TRBV7-6; 8 positions match TRBD1. Germline trimming cut 2 bases from V and 6 bases from J; bases unmatched to any gene: 5. The CDR3 consists of 15 residues. Looked up from germline, CDR1 is SGHVS and CDR2 is FNYEAQ. The variable domain in full, with the rest retrieved from reference TRBV7-6 and TRBJ1-4, is GAGVSQSPRYKVTKRGQDVALRCDPISGHVSLYWYRQALGQGPEFLTYFNYEAQQDKSGLPNDRFSAERPEGSISTLTIQRTEQRDSAMYRCASSLTGGFYEKLFFGSGTQLSVL.

V is TRBV7-2 and J is TRBJ2-2, with a weak D call TRBD2 (5 bases). Trimming pared 5 bases from V and 9 bases from J, leaving 16 bases between. Germline loops: CDR1 SGHTA, CDR2 FQGNSA. The CDR3 totals 14 residues. The CDR3 reads CASSLLGGSRELFF. The CDR3 coding sequence is TGTGCCAGCAGCCTCCTAGGAGGTTCGCGGGAGCTGTTTTTT.

CDR3 nucleotide sequence: TGTGCCAGCTCTACACGTCTCACAGATACGCAGTATTTT. Residues: CASSTRLTDTQYF. This sequence joins TRBV18 and TRBJ2-3; D gene unclear. Trimming took off 6 bases at V and 2 bases at J, with 9 bases between the two ends. The CDR3 sequence is 13 residues long. Germline-derived CDR1 and CDR2 are KGHSH and LQKENI.

This clone was seen only once. The chain recombines TRBV7-6 with TRBJ1-1; a possible D gene is TRBD1 (5 bases). With 5 bases removed from V and 7 bases from J, the gap between germline ends came to 14 bases. The CDR3 runs to 13 residues. The germline gives CDR1 SGHVS, CDR2 FNYEAQ. The CDR3 here is CASSQIRDYEAFF. CDR3 DNA sequence: TGTGCCAGCAGCCAGATCCGGGACTATGAAGCTTTCTTT.